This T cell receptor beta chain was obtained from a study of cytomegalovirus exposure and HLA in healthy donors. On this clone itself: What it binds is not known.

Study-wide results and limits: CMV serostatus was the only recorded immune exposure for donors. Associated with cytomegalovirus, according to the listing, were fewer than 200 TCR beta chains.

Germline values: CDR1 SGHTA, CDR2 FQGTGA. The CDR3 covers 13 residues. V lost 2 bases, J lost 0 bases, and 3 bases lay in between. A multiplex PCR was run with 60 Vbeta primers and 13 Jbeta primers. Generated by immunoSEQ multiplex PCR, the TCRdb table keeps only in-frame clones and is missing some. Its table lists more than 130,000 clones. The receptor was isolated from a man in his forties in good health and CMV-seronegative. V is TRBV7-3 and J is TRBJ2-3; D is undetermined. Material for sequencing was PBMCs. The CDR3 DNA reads TGTGCCAGCAGCTTACAAAGCACAGATACGCAGTATTTT. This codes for CASSLQSTDTQYF. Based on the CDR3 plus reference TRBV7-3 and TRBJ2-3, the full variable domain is GAGVSQTPSNKVTEKGKYVELRCDPISGHTALYWYRQSLGQGPEFLIYFQGTGAADDSGLPNDRFFAVRPEGSVSTLKIQRTERGDSAVYLCASSLQSTDTQYFGPGTRLTVL.